These 31 T cell receptor beta chains were sequenced from one sample in a study of blood T cell repertoires in COVID-19. Assay used: immunoSEQ multiplex PCR; TCRdb lists only in-frame clones, some missing. The sample shows about 190,000 clones, 80% to 90% of them seen only once. Sequencing was carried out using peripheral blood. These receptors all come from a human donor in a cohort sampled during active COVID-19.

This chain links TRBV5-1 with TRBJ2-2; no definite D call. CDR1 is SGHRS, CDR2 YFSETQ, per germline. V was cut by 0 bases and J by 3 bases, with 6 bases left in between. This CDR3 has 14 residues. The CDR3 DNA is TGCGCCAGCAGCTTGGACGGAGACACCGGGGAGCTGTTTTTT. It is translated as CASSLDGDTGELFF.

This clone was counted once. As DNA, the CDR3 is TGTGCCAGCAGCTTGGCCCCCTTACAAGAGACCCAGTACTTC. Amino acid sequence: CASSLAPLQETQYF. This chain joins TRBV5-4 and TRBJ2-5, with D unclear. Trimming shortened V by 0 bases and J by 2 bases, and 8 bases separated the two germline ends. The CDR3 contains 14 residues. CDR1 and CDR2 from the germline V gene are SGHNT and YYREEE (reference sequence).

The chain recombines TRBV6-5 with TRBJ2-7, with 7 bases fitting TRBD1. V was pared by 5 bases and J by 4 bases, with 8 bases of the junction left unmatched. The germline CDR1 and CDR2 sequences are MNHEY and SVGAGI. This CDR3 contains 14 residues. In DNA, the CDR3 is TGTGCCAGCAGTACAGGGGCTTCGGGTTACGAGCAGTACGTC. This sequence encodes CASSTGASGYEQYV.

The chain carries TRBV24-1 and TRBJ2-3; TRBD2 is a possible D gene (6 bases). The ends were cut back, 3 bases at V and 5 bases at J, with 17 bases in the middle. Germline CDR1 KGHDR, CDR2 SFDVKD. The CDR3 consists of 16 residues. For the CDR3, the DNA is TGTGCCACCAGTGATACCAGCTGGGGGGAGAAAGATACGCAGTATTTT. Amino acid sequence: CATSDTSWGEKDTQYF.

CDR3: CASSRDRGRNEQFF. Here the CDR3 DNA reads TGTGCCAGTAGTAGGGACAGGGGACGCAATGAGCAGTTCTTC. V gene TRBV19 combines with J gene TRBJ2-1; 10 nucleotides match TRBD1. The CDR3 has 14 amino acids. Per germline, CDR1 LNHDA and CDR2 SQIVND (reference sequence). V lost 4 bases, J lost 6 bases, and 3 bases stayed unmatched.

The chain has TRBV2 and TRBJ1-2; no definite D call. This CDR3 spans 12 amino acids. Trimming shortened V by 4 bases and J by 7 bases, and 10 bases separated the two germline ends. CDR1 is SNHLY, CDR2 FYNNEI, per germline. The CDR3 region is CASSARGSGYTF. As DNA, the CDR3 is TGTGCCAGCAGTGCCCGTGGCAGTGGCTACACCTTC.

This clone has only a few counts. V is TRBV30 and J is TRBJ2-2, with D possibly TRBD1 on 5 matching bases. Germline V gene lookup returns CDR1 GTSNPN and CDR2 SVGIG (reference sequence). Between the trimmed V and J ends, which lost 1 base and 3 bases, there was a span of 15 bases. This CDR3 contains 16 residues. The CDR3 DNA reads TGTGCCTGGAGTGCCCCGTTAGGGGTGTACACCGGGGAGCTGTTTTTT. It codes for CAWSAPLGVYTGELFF.

This chain links TRBV20-1 with TRBJ2-1, with 7 bases aligning to TRBD2. The V segment lost 6 bases and the J segment 9 bases; nucleotides outside the gene matches: 5. The CDR3 contains 11 residues. Germline CDR1 is DFQATT and CDR2 is SNEGSKA (reference sequence). CDR3 loop: CSAQAGVEQFF. The CDR3 bases are TGCAGTGCGCAGGCGGGAGTTGAGCAGTTCTTC.

The chain employs TRBV5-1 and TRBJ2-1; D unresolved. Trimming left V 0 bases short and J 8 bases short, with 6 bases between. Germline CDR1 and CDR2: SGHRS and YFSETQ. The CDR3 sequence is 12 residues long. CDR3 amino acids: CASSLERHEQFF. CDR3 coding DNA: TGCGCCAGCAGCTTGGAGCGCCATGAGCAGTTCTTC.

This chain uses TRBV30 with TRBJ2-1; no firm D call. Germline values: CDR1 GTSNPN, CDR2 SVGIG (reference sequence). Trimming took 0 bases from V and 3 from J, leaving 6 bases between them. The CDR3 consists of 13 residues. CDR3 nucleotides: TGTGCCTGGAGTGTGTCGGGCTACAATGAGCAGTTCTTC. Its translation is CAWSVSGYNEQFF.

Many counts were recorded for this clone. This chain uses TRBV20-1 with TRBJ1-2, with TRBD1 matching 7 bases. Germline lookup yields CDR1 DFQATT and CDR2 SNEGSKA (reference sequence). V was clipped by 3 bases and J by 5 bases; unmatched bases: 9. This CDR3 region has 14 residues. The CDR3 spells CSASIGQVFYGYTF. CDR3 coding DNA: TGCAGTGCTAGTATCGGACAGGTTTTTTATGGCTACACCTTC.

This chain joins TRBV2 and TRBJ2-6; no definite D call. From germline, CDR1 is SNHLY and CDR2 FYNNEI. V lost 2 bases to trimming and J lost 0 bases, with 8 bases between them. CDR3 length equals 16 residues. The CDR3 reads CASSESRSSGANVLTF. In DNA, the CDR3 is TGTGCCAGCAGTGAATCCCGTAGCTCTGGGGCCAACGTCCTGACTTTC. Full variable domain (remainder filled in from reference TRBV2 and TRBJ2-6): EPEVTQTPSHQVTQMGQEVILRCVPISNHLYFYWYRQILGQKVEFLVSFYNNEISEKSEIFDDQFSVERPDGSNFTLKIRSTKLEDSAMYFCASSESRSSGANVLTFGAGSRLTVL.

The V and J genes are TRBV5-1 and TRBJ1-1, with TRBD1 as a possible D gene (5 bases). Germline V gives CDR1 SGHRS, CDR2 YFSETQ. The CDR3 runs to 14 residues. Trimming removed 0 bases from V and 1 base from J, with 7 bases in between. CDR3 region: CASSLAGQNTEAFF. The CDR3 DNA sequence: TGCGCCAGCAGCTTGGCCGGACAGAACACTGAAGCTTTCTTT.

The chain is built from TRBV7-6 and TRBJ2-3, with 8 bases aligning to TRBD2. Germline CDR1 is SGHVS and CDR2 is FNYEAQ. The ends lost 7 bases at V and 3 bases at J; junction bases unmatched: 9. CDR3 length equals 15 residues. The CDR3 bases are TGTGCCAGCACAGCCGGGACTAGATTAACAGATACGCAGTATTTT. Its protein is CASTAGTRLTDTQYF. The full variable domain, rest sourced from reference TRBV7-6 and TRBJ2-3, is GAGVSQSPRYKVTKRGQDVALRCDPISGHVSLYWYRQALGQGPEFLTYFNYEAQQDKSGLPNDRFSAERPEGSISTLTIQRTEQRDSAMYRCASTAGTRLTDTQYFGPGTRLTVL.

The chain joins TRBV23-1 to TRBJ1-1; tentative D call: TRBD1 (5 bases). TRBV23-1 is treated as an ORF (open reading frame) with a function not yet certain. The CDR3 sequence is 13 residues long. Trimming left V 11 bases short and J 1 base short, with 14 bases between. In DNA, the CDR3 is TGCGCCCACGTTGGGGCTCCGAACACTGAAGCTTTCTTT. This codes for CAHVGAPNTEAFF.

Only a few counts were recorded for this clone. The chain combines TRBV19 with TRBJ2-3; 9 bases are a match to TRBD2. This CDR3 comprises 13 residues. J lost 3 bases, V lost 10 bases, and 5 bases had no gene match. CDR1 and CDR2 (germline): LNHDA, SQIVND (reference sequence). Here the CDR3 DNA reads TGTGCCACCCGACTAGCGGCAACAGATACGCAGTATTTT. Translated: CATRLAATDTQYF.

This clone appeared a single time. This chain joins TRBV7-9 and TRBJ1-2; D remains unclear. The CDR3 contains 16 residues. The V gene's germline CDR1 is SEHNR and CDR2 FQNEAQ (reference sequence). V lost 5 bases, J lost 4 bases, and 20 bases lay in between. The CDR3 DNA sequence: TGTGCCAGCAGCGGAGTCAGGAGGACCTTTACCTATGGCTACACCTTC. Its translation is CASSGVRRTFTYGYTF.

The chain recombines TRBV28 with TRBJ2-2; D is undetermined. Between the trimmed V and J ends, which lost 2 bases and 0 bases, there was a span of 4 bases. Per germline, CDR1 MDHEN and CDR2 SYDVKM. The CDR3 sequence is 14 residues long. DNA for the CDR3: TGTGCCAGCAGTTTACCTACGAACACCGGGGAGCTGTTTTTT. This encodes CASSLPTNTGELFF.

The chain combines TRBV3-1 (or the pseudogene TRBV3-2) with TRBJ2-1, with D uncertain. Trimming removed 4 bases at V and 9 bases at J, with 10 bases between. CDR3 size: 12 residues. Germline CDR1 reads LGHDT; CDR2 reads YNNKEL (reference sequence). The DNA for the CDR3 is TGTGCCAGCAGCCTACATGCCACTGAGCAGTTCTTC. Amino acids: CASSLHATEQFF.

This clone was seen a handful of times. This sequence joins TRBV3-1 (or the pseudogene TRBV3-2) and TRBJ1-4; no reliable D call. Trimming removed 3 bases from V and 6 bases from J, with 11 bases in between. The CDR3 is made up of 14 amino acids. Germline assignment: CDR1 LGHDT and CDR2 YNNKEL (reference sequence). The CDR3 region is CASSQRGRDEKLFF. The CDR3 region has the DNA TGTGCCAGCAGCCAGCGGGGTAGGGATGAAAAACTGTTTTTT.

This sequence joins TRBV6-2 or TRBV6-3 and TRBJ1-5; TRBD1 is a possible D gene (6 bases). From germline, CDR1 is MNHEY and CDR2 SVGEGT. This CDR3 region has 11 residues. Trimming took off 5 bases at V and 9 bases at J, with 8 bases between the two ends. CDR3 DNA: TGTGCCAGCAGTCAGGGGAGGCCCCAGCATTTT. Translating gives CASSQGRPQHF.

The chain carries TRBV7-9 and TRBJ2-3, with D possibly being TRBD1 (6 bases). V shed 8 bases and J shed 0 bases, with 18 bases lying between them. Germline CDR1 and CDR2: SEHNR and FQNEAQ (reference sequence). This CDR3 comprises 16 residues. In nucleotides, the CDR3 is TGTGCCAGCGTCTCAGGGGTGTCGTCTAGCACAGATACGCAGTATTTT. Encoded protein: CASVSGVSSSTDTQYF.

The V call is TRBV5-1, the J call TRBJ2-1; a possible D gene is TRBD1 (7 bases). CDR1 is SGHRS and CDR2 is YFSETQ in the germline V gene. Trimming stripped 3 bases from V and 5 bases from J, with 21 bases between. This CDR3 region has 17 residues. Here the CDR3 reads CASSSLRQGGGHNEQFF. CDR3 nucleotides: TGCGCCAGCAGCTCCCTACGACAGGGAGGAGGCCACAATGAGCAGTTCTTC. The whole variable domain, filled in from reference TRBV5-1 and TRBJ2-1, reads KAGVTQTPRYLIKTRGQQVTLSCSPISGHRSVSWYQQTPGQGLQFLFEYFSETQRNKGNFPGRFSGRQFSNSRSEMNVSTLELGDSALYLCASSSLRQGGGHNEQFFGPGTRLTVL.

This sequence joins TRBV28 and TRBJ1-2; D call uncertain. V gave up 2 bases and J gave up 0 bases, with 7 bases separating them. The germline V gene encodes CDR1 MDHEN and CDR2 SYDVKM. CDR3 length: 14 amino acids. CDR3 DNA: TGTGCCAGCAGTTTAAATAGAGCTAACTATGGCTACACCTTC. This codes for CASSLNRANYGYTF.

V is TRBV18 and J is TRBJ1-6; 11 bases align to TRBD1. The junction had 2 bases not matched to a gene; V was cut back by 0 bases and J by 7 bases. Germline V gene lookup returns CDR1 KGHSH and CDR2 LQKENI. The CDR3 loop spans 16 amino acids. CDR3 nucleotide sequence: TGTGCCAGCTCACCACCCGGACAGGGGGCAAATTCACCCCTCCACTTT. Residues: CASSPPGQGANSPLHF.

J is TRBJ2-3 and V is TRBV19, with D possibly being TRBD2 (5 bases). The germline V gene has CDR1 LNHDA and CDR2 SQIVND (reference sequence). The V and J ends lost 0 bases and 0 bases respectively, with 10 bases between them. CDR3 size: 16 residues. CDR3 in amino acids: CASSIDRAASTDTQYF. The CDR3 region has the DNA TGTGCCAGTAGTATAGATAGAGCGGCTAGCACAGATACGCAGTATTTT.

This chain joins TRBV7-9 and TRBJ1-1, with TRBD1 as a possible D gene (5 bases). Germline loops: CDR1 SEHNR, CDR2 FQNEAQ (reference sequence). This CDR3 has 12 residues. The V end was cut by 8 bases, the J end by 10 bases, with 17 bases between. The CDR3 nucleotides read TGTGCCAGCGAAGTGTTGGGGAGGGGAGCTTTCTTT. Protein product: CASEVLGRGAFF.

This rearrangement joins TRBV5-1 to TRBJ1-5; 7 bases align to TRBD1. Germline trimming cut 2 bases from V and 6 bases from J; bases unmatched to any gene: 2. This CDR3 comprises 13 residues. Germline V CDR1 and CDR2: SGHRS, YFSETQ. The CDR3 DNA reads TGCGCCAGCAGCTTAGGGGGCTCTCAGCCCCAGCATTTT. Protein product: CASSLGGSQPQHF. Full variable domain (outside the CDR3, taken from reference TRBV5-1 and TRBJ1-5): KAGVTQTPRYLIKTRGQQVTLSCSPISGHRSVSWYQQTPGQGLQFLFEYFSETQRNKGNFPGRFSGRQFSNSRSEMNVSTLELGDSALYLCASSLGGSQPQHFGDGTRLSIL.

The chain carries TRBV15 and TRBJ2-2; D might be TRBD2 (6 bases). The CDR3 loop spans 15 amino acids. Germline lookup yields CDR1 LNHNV and CDR2 YYDKDF (reference sequence). Trimming cost V 0 bases and J 5 bases, with 10 bases left between them. The chain's CDR3 is CATSREGGYTGELFF. The CDR3 bases are TGTGCCACCAGCAGAGAGGGGGGATATACCGGGGAGCTGTTTTTT.

The V call is TRBV4-1, the J call TRBJ2-2; the match to TRBD1 covers 9 bases. V shed 4 bases, J shed 1 base, and the junction held 7 bases outside the gene matches. Germline assignment: CDR1 MGHRA and CDR2 YSYEKL. The CDR3 is 17 residues long. The CDR3 protein is CASSRLPGQGNTGELFF. DNA for the CDR3: TGCGCCAGCAGCCGGCTACCGGGACAGGGGAACACCGGGGAGCTGTTTTTT.

The chain carries TRBV2 and TRBJ1-1, with D maybe TRBD1 (6 bases). Trimming cost V 7 bases and J 10 bases, with 16 bases left between them. In germline, CDR1 is SNHLY, CDR2 FYNNEI. This CDR3 has 12 residues. For the CDR3, the DNA is TGTGCCAGCACGCCAGAGGACAGCGGAGCTTTCTTT. Encoded protein: CASTPEDSGAFF.